This entry describes one T cell receptor (beta chain). Additional DNA sequences in this sample encode the identical CDR3. The CDR3 length is 13 residues. CDR1 is SGDLS, CDR2 YYNGEE, per germline. The V gene lost 0 bases and the J gene lost 7 bases, with 11 bases spanning the gap. TCRdb keeps only in-frame clones here, not all; method: immunoSEQ multiplex PCR. The table shows about 430,000 clones, with roughly 90% occurring only once. This sample was taken from a study of blood T cell repertoires in COVID-19. This clonotype was obtained from a woman between 25 and 40 years old with acute COVID-19. Material for sequencing was PBMCs or T cells enriched from blood (not recorded which). V and J are TRBV9 and TRBJ2-7; D might be TRBD2 (6 bases). CDR3 sequence: CASSVEGRGEQYF. Written as DNA, the CDR3 is TGTGCCAGCAGCGTAGAGGGGCGGGGAGAGCAGTACTTC. Full variable domain (outside the CDR3, taken from reference TRBV9 and TRBJ2-7): DSGVTQTPKHLITATGQRVTLRCSPRSGDLSVYWYQQSLDQGLQFLIQYYNGEERAKGNILERFSAQQFPDLHSELNLSSLELGDSALYFCASSVEGRGEQYFGPGTRLTVT.